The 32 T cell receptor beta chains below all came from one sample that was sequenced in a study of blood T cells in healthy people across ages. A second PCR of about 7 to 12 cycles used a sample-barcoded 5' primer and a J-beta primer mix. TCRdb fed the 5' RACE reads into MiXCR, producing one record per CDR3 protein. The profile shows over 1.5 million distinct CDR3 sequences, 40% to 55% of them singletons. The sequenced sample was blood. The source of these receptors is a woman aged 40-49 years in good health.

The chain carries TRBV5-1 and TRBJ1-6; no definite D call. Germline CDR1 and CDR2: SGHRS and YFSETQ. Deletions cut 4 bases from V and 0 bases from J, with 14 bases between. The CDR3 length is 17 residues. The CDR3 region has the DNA TGCGCCAGCAGCCCGGTGCCACAGAGCTCCTATAATTCACCCCTCCACTTT. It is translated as CASSPVPQSSYNSPLHF.

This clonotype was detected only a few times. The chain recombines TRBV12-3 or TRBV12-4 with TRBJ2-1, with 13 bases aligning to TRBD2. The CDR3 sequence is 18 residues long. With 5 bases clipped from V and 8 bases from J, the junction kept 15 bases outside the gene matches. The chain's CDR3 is CASSPPMTTSGGAYEQFF. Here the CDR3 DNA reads TGTGCCAGCAGTCCACCCATGACAACTAGCGGGGGGGCCTATGAGCAGTTCTTC.

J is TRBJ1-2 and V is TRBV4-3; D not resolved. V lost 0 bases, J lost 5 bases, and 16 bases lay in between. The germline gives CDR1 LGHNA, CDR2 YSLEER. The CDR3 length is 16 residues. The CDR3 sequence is CASSQDSEGEGYGYTF. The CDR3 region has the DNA TGCGCCAGCAGCCAAGATAGTGAGGGCGAGGGATATGGCTACACCTTC.

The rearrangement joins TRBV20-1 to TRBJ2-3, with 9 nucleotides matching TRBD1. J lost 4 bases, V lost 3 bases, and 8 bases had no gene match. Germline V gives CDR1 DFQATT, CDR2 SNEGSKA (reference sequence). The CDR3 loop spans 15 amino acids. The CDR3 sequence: CSASRRDRAPDTQYF. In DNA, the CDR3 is TGCAGTGCTAGCCGCCGGGACAGGGCGCCAGATACGCAGTATTTT.

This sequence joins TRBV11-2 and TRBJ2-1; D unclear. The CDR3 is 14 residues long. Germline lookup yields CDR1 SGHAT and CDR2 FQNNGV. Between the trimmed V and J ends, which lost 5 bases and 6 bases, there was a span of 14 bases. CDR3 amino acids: CASSPLRRFNEQFF. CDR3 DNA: TGTGCCAGCAGCCCGCTTCGCAGATTCAATGAGCAGTTCTTC.

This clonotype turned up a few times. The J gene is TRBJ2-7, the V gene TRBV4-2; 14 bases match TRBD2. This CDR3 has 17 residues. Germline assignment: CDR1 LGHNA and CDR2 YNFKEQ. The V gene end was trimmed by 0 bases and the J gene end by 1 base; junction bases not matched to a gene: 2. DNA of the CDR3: TGTGCCAGCAGCCAAGAGCGGACTAGCGGGGGGTCCTACGAGCAGTACTTC. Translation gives CASSQERTSGGSYEQYF.

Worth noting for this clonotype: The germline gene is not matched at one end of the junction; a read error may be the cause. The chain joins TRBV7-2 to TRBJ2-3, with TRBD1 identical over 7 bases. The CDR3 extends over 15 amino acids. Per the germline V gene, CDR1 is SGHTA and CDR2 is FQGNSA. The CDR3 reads CASSLVSTGTDTQYF. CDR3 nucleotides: TGTGCCAGCAGCCTCGTTTCTACCGGGACAGATACGCAGTACTTT.

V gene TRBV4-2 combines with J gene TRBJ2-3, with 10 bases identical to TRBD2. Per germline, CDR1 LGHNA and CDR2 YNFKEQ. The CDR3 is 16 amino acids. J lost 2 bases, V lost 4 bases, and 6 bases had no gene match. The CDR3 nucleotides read TGTGCCAGCAGCCCGGGACTAGCGCAACTCACAGATACGCAGTATTTT. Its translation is CASSPGLAQLTDTQYF.

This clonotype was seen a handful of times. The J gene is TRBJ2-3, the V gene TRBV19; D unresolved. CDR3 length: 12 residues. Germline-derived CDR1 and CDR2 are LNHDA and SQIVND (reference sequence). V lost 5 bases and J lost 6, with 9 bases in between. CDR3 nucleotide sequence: TGTGCCAGTAGTCCCAAGTCGGATACGCAGTATTTT. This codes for CASSPKSDTQYF.

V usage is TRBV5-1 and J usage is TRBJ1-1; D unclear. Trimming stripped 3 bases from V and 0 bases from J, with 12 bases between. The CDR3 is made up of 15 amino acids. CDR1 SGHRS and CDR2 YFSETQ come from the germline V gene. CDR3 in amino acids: CASSSNQLLNTEAFF. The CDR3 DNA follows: TGCGCCAGCAGCTCGAACCAGTTATTGAACACTGAAGCTTTCTTT.

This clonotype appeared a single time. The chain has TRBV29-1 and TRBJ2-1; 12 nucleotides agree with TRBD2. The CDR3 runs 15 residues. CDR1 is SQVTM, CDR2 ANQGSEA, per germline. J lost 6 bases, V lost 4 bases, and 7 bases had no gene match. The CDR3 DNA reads TGCAGCGTTGGGAGACTAGCGGGGGCCTCCAATGAGCAGTTCTTC. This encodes CSVGRLAGASNEQFF.

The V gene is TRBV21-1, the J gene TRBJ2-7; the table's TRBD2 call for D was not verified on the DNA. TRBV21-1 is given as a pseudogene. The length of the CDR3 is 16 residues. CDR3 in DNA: TGTGCCAGCAGCAAATTTCCCGGGCCTCGAGTGGACGAGCAGTACTTC. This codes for CASSKFPGPRVDEQYF.

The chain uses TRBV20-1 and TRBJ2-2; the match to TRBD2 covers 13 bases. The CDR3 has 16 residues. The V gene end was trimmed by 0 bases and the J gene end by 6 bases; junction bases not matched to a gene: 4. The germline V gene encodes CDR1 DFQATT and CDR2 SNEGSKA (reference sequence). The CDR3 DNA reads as TGCAGTGCTAGAGACACCGGGACTAGCGGGGCCGGGGAGCTGTTTTTT. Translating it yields CSARDTGTSGAGELFF.

CDR3 amino acids: CASSRVLAQGLYNEQFF. The CDR3 nucleotides are TGTGCCAGCAGCCGGGTTTTGGCACAGGGGCTATACAATGAGCAGTTCTTC. This chain joins TRBV7-9 and TRBJ2-1, with 7 bases aligning to TRBD1. After removal of 5 bases from V and 4 bases from J, the junction contained 14 bases not matched to a gene. Germline CDR1 SEHNR, CDR2 FQNEAQ (reference sequence). This CDR3 is built from 17 residues.

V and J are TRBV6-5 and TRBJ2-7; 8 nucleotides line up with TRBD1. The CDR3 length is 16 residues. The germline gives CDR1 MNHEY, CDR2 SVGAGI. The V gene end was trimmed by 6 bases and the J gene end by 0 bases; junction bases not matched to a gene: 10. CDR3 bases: TGTGCCAGCAGAACGGGGACAGGACTACTCTCCTACGAGCAGTACTTC. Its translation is CASRTGTGLLSYEQYF.

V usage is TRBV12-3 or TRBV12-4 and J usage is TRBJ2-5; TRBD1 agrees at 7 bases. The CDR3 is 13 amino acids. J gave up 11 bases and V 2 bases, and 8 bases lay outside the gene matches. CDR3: CASSLHGTAVQYF. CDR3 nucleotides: TGTGCCAGCAGTTTACACGGGACAGCGGTTCAGTACTTC.

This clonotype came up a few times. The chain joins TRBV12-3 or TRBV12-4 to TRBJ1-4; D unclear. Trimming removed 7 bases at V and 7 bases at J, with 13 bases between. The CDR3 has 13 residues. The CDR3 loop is CASNHGPGEKLFF. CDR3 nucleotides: TGTGCCAGCAACCATGGGCCGGGTGAAAAACTGTTTTTT.

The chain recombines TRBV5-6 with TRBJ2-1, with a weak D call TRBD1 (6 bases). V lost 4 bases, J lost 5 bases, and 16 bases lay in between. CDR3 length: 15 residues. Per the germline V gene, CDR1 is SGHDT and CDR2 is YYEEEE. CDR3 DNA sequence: TGTGCCAGCAGCCTAATCACCCGGGACAACAATGAGCAGTTCTTC. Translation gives CASSLITRDNNEQFF.

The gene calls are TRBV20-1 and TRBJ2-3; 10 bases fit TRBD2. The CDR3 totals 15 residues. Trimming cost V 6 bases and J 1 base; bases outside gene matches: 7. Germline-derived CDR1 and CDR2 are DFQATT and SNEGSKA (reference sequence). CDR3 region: CSASPSGGGTDTQYF. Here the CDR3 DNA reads TGCAGTGCATCTCCTAGCGGGGGAGGCACAGATACGCAGTATTTT.

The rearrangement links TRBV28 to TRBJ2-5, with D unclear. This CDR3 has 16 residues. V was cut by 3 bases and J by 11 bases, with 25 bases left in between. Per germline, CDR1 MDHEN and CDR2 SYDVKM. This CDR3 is CASSFSDGRIYNEQYF. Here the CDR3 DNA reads TGTGCCAGCAGTTTTTCAGACGGCCGAATCTACAATGAGCAGTACTTC.

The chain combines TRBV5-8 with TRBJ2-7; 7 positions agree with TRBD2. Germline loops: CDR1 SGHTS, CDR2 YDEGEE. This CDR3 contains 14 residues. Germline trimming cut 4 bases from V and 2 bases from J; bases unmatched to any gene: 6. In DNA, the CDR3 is TGTGCCAGCAGCCCTGGGGGGGTAGCCTACGAGCAGTACTTC. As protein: CASSPGGVAYEQYF.

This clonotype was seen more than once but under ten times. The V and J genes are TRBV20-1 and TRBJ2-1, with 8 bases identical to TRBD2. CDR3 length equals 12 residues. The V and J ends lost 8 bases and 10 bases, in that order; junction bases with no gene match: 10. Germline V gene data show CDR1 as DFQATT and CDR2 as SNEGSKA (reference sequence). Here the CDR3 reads CSQGLAGEEQFF. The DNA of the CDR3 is TGCAGTCAGGGGCTAGCGGGTGAAGAGCAGTTCTTC.

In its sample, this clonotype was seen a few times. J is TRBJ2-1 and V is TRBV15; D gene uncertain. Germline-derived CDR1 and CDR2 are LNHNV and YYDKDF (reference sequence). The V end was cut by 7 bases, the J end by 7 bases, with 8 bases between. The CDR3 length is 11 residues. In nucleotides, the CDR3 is TGTGCCACCAAGGTCCGAAATGAGCAGTTCTTC. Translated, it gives CATKVRNEQFF.

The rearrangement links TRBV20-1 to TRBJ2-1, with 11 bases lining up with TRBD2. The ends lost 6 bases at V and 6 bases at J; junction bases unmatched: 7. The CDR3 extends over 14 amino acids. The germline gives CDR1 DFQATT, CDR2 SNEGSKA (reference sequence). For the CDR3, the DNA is TGCAGTGCAGTTATAGCGGGGGGGCCCAATGAGCAGTTCTTC. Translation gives CSAVIAGGPNEQFF.

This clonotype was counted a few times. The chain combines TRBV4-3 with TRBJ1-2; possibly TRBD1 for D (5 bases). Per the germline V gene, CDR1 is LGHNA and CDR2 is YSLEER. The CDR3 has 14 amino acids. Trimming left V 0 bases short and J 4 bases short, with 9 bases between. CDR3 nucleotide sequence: TGCGCCAGCAGCCAAGATCAGGGATTCTATGGCTACACCTTC. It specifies CASSQDQGFYGYTF.

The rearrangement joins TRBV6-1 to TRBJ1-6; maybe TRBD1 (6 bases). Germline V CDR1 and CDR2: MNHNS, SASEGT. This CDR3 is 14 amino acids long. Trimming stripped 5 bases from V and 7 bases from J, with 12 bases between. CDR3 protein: CASSKQGPNSPLHF. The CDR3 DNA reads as TGTGCCAGCAGTAAACAGGGCCCAAATTCACCCCTCCACTTT.

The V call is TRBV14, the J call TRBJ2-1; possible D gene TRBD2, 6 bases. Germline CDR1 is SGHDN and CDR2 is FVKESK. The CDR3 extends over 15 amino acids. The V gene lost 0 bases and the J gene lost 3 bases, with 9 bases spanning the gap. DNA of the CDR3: TGTGCCAGCAGCCAAGATTTCGGGAGCTACAATGAGCAGTTCTTC. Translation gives CASSQDFGSYNEQFF.

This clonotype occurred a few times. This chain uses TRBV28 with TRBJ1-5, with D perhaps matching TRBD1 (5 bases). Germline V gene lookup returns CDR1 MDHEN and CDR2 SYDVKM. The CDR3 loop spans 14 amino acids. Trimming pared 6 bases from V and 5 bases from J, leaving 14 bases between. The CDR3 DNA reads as TGTGCCAGCAGAGTTACAGGAGAACATCAGCCCCAGCATTTT. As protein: CASRVTGEHQPQHF.

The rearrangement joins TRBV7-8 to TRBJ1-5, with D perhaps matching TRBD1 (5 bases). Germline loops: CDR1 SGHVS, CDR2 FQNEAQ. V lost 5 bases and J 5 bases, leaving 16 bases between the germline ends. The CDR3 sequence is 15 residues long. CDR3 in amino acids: CASSPSRWGDQPQHF. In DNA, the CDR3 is TGTGCCAGCAGCCCAAGTAGGTGGGGCGATCAGCCCCAGCATTTT.

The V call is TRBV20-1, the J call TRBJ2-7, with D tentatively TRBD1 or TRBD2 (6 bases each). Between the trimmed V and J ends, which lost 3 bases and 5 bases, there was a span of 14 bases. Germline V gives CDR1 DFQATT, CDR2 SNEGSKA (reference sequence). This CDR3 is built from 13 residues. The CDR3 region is CSASGGPPNEQYF. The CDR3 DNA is TGCAGTGCTAGCGGGGGCCCCCCAAACGAGCAGTACTTC.

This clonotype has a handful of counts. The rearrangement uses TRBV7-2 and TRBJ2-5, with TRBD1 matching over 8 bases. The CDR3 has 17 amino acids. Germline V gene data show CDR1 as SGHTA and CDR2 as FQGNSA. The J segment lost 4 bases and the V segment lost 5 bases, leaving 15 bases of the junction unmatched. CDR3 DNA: TGTGCCAGCAGCCGGACGACAGGGACAGGCCGGGGAGAGACCCAGTACTTC. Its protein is CASSRTTGTGRGETQYF.

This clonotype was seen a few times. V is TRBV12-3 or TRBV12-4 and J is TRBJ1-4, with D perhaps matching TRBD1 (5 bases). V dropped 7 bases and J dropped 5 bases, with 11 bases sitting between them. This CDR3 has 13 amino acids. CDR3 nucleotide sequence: TGTGCCAGCATGGAGGCAGGGAATGAAAAACTGTTTTTT. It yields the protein CASMEAGNEKLFF.